The 19 T cell receptor beta chains reported below all come from one sample, sequenced in a study of blood T cell repertoires in COVID-19. Generated by immunoSEQ multiplex PCR, the TCRdb table keeps only in-frame clones and is missing some. The top ten clones hold 4.5% to 6% of a sample with about 100,000 clones, roughly 92% of them seen once. The specimen sequenced was peripheral blood. The receptors derive from an older man with acute or convalescent COVID-19.

The gene calls are TRBV2 and TRBJ2-7, with D possibly matching TRBD2 (6 bases). Germline V gene data show CDR1 as SNHLY and CDR2 as FYNNEI. V shed 4 bases and J shed 3 bases, with 19 bases lying between them. This CDR3 spans 16 amino acids. CDR3 bases: TGTGCCAGCAGTGCCGGCCTAGCGACATCCGGCTACGAGCAGTACTTC. Protein sequence: CASSAGLATSGYEQYF. Supplemented by reference TRBV2 and TRBJ2-7, the full variable domain reads EPEVTQTPSHQVTQMGQEVILRCVPISNHLYFYWYRQILGQKVEFLVSFYNNEISEKSEIFDDQFSVERPDGSNFTLKIRSTKLEDSAMYFCASSAGLATSGYEQYFGPGTRLTVT.

The V gene is TRBV4-1, the J gene TRBJ2-1; 10 bases line up with TRBD2. CDR3 length: 17 amino acids. The V gene end was trimmed by 3 bases and the J gene end by 2 bases; junction bases not matched to a gene: 7. Germline assignment: CDR1 MGHRA and CDR2 YSYEKL. The CDR3 sequence is CASSHASGRSTYNEQFF. The CDR3 DNA reads TGCGCCAGCAGCCATGCTAGCGGGAGAAGTACCTACAATGAGCAGTTCTTC.

The table lists this clone with a few counts. The rearrangement joins TRBV7-6 to TRBJ2-2; 7 bases map to TRBD2. V shed 5 bases and J 4 bases; nucleotides not matched to a gene: 7. The length of the CDR3 is 15 residues. The germline gives CDR1 SGHVS, CDR2 FNYEAQ. CDR3 in amino acids: CASSPRASGTGELFF. DNA of the CDR3: TGTGCCAGCAGCCCCAGGGCTAGCGGCACCGGGGAGCTGTTTTTT.

This clone occurred once. The chain employs TRBV2 and TRBJ2-7; 8 bases line up with TRBD1. From germline, CDR1 is SNHLY and CDR2 FYNNEI. Losses at the gene ends were 4 bases for V and 2 bases for J; bases not matched to a gene: 4. CDR3 length: 14 amino acids. The CDR3 sequence: CASSGDRGAYEQYF. For the CDR3, the DNA is TGTGCCAGCAGTGGAGACAGGGGCGCCTACGAGCAGTACTTC.

This sequence joins TRBV24-1 and TRBJ1-2; TRBD1 might be the D (5 bases). The CDR3 has 12 amino acids. V lost 2 bases, J lost 8 bases, and 8 bases lay in between. Germline-derived CDR1 and CDR2 are KGHDR and SFDVKD. CDR3 protein: CATSDWAGGYTF. In nucleotides, the CDR3 is TGTGCCACCAGTGATTGGGCAGGGGGCTACACCTTC.

V and J are TRBV2 and TRBJ1-2; 7 nucleotides agree with TRBD1. CDR3 size: 15 residues. Germline assignment: CDR1 SNHLY and CDR2 FYNNEI. The J segment lost 6 bases and the V segment lost 2 bases, leaving 9 bases of the junction unmatched. Here the CDR3 DNA reads TGTGCCAGCAGTGAAATCGAGGTAACAGGGGATGGCTACACCTTC. This codes for CASSEIEVTGDGYTF. Supplemented by reference TRBV2 and TRBJ1-2, the full variable domain reads EPEVTQTPSHQVTQMGQEVILRCVPISNHLYFYWYRQILGQKVEFLVSFYNNEISEKSEIFDDQFSVERPDGSNFTLKIRSTKLEDSAMYFCASSEIEVTGDGYTFGSGTRLTVV.

The J gene is TRBJ1-5, the V gene TRBV11-2; 11 bases line up with TRBD1. This CDR3 is built from 15 residues. CDR1 is SGHAT, CDR2 FQNNGV, per germline. Losses at the gene ends were 0 bases for V and 10 bases for J; bases not matched to a gene: 5. The CDR3 reads CASSLDGQGAGPQHF. In DNA, the CDR3 is TGTGCCAGCAGCTTAGATGGACAGGGGGCGGGACCCCAGCATTTT.

This clone was counted a single time. The rearrangement uses TRBV6-5 and TRBJ2-1; 14 positions agree with TRBD2. V shed 4 bases and J 9 bases; nucleotides not matched to a gene: 8. The CDR3 extends over 16 amino acids. Germline V gives CDR1 MNHEY, CDR2 SVGAGI. The CDR3 loop is CASSSRLAGGSGEQFF. The DNA for the CDR3 is TGTGCCAGCAGTTCTCGACTAGCGGGGGGGTCGGGTGAGCAGTTCTTC.

This clone occurred once. V gene TRBV4-3 combines with J gene TRBJ2-1; 9 bases agree with TRBD2. Germline CDR1 is LGHNA and CDR2 is YSLEER. V gave up 0 bases and J gave up 3 bases; unmatched junction bases: 9. This CDR3 has 18 residues. This chain's CDR3 is CASSQDEQGAGGYNEQFF. The CDR3, as DNA: TGCGCCAGCAGCCAAGATGAGCAGGGAGCGGGAGGCTACAATGAGCAGTTCTTC.

The rearrangement joins TRBV9 to TRBJ1-2, with D possibly TRBD1 on 6 matching bases. The CDR3 contains 15 residues. Germline CDR1 is SGDLS and CDR2 is YYNGEE. Trimming removed 3 bases from V and 3 bases from J, with 15 bases in between. The CDR3 sequence is CASSADSRGYYGYTF. CDR3 in DNA: TGTGCCAGCAGCGCGGACAGCCGGGGCTACTATGGCTACACCTTC.

J is TRBJ2-3 and V is TRBV27; unclear D gene. The germline V gene has CDR1 MNHEY and CDR2 SMNVEV (reference sequence). The CDR3 is 13 amino acids. The V end was cut by 5 bases, the J end by 2 bases, with 8 bases between. The CDR3 DNA reads as TGTGCCAGCAGTACGATACTCACAGATACGCAGTATTTT. Amino acid sequence: CASSTILTDTQYF.

V is TRBV7-6 and J is TRBJ1-2, with 7 bases identical to TRBD1. There are 15 residues in the CDR3. The V segment lost 6 bases and the J segment 8 bases; nucleotides outside the gene matches: 15. Germline V gene sequence: CDR1 SGHVS, CDR2 FNYEAQ. CDR3 region: CASSKEGGDSRGYTF. In DNA form, the CDR3 reads TGTGCCAGCAGTAAAGAAGGTGGGGACAGCCGAGGCTACACCTTC.

This chain uses TRBV4-2 with TRBJ2-3; D perhaps matches TRBD1 (5 bases). V was clipped by 0 bases and J by 0 bases, with 10 bases between them. Germline V gives CDR1 LGHNA, CDR2 YNFKEQ. The CDR3 totals 16 residues. CDR3 residues: CASSQEQATSTDTQYF. The CDR3 DNA sequence: TGTGCCAGCAGCCAAGAACAGGCAACTAGCACAGATACGCAGTATTTT.

This chain uses TRBV6-6 with TRBJ2-7; D perhaps matches TRBD2 (6 bases). The CDR3 loop spans 14 amino acids. Looked up from germline, CDR1 is MNHNY and CDR2 is SVGAGI (reference sequence). V lost 8 bases and J 3 bases, leaving 17 bases between the germline ends. The CDR3 loop is CASLRGRPFYEQYF. The CDR3 DNA reads as TGTGCCAGCCTGCGGGGCAGGCCGTTCTACGAGCAGTACTTC.

The V gene is TRBV4-1, the J gene TRBJ2-7; TRBD1 matches 7 bases. Looked up from germline, CDR1 is MGHRA and CDR2 is YSYEKL. The ends lost 5 bases at V and 6 bases at J; junction bases unmatched: 4. This CDR3 region has 12 residues. CDR3 sequence: CASSYAGGEQYF. Written as DNA, the CDR3 is TGCGCCAGCAGCTACGCAGGGGGCGAGCAGTACTTC.

Regarding this clone: Other DNA sequences in this specimen translate into the identical CDR3. This chain connects TRBV5-1 to TRBJ2-1, with D uncertain. The CDR3 consists of 14 residues. Germline V lookup: CDR1 SGHRS, CDR2 YFSETQ. The V and J ends lost 0 bases and 0 bases respectively, with 4 bases between them. The CDR3 nucleotides are TGCGCCAGCAGCTTGGGGAGCTCCTACAATGAGCAGTTCTTC. Protein sequence: CASSLGSSYNEQFF.

This clone was observed once. The chain uses TRBV27 and TRBJ2-1; 10 nucleotides match TRBD2. Germline CDR1 reads MNHEY; CDR2 reads SMNVEV (reference sequence). The trim removed 4 bases at V and 6 bases at J, leaving 18 bases unmatched. The CDR3 length is 19 residues. CDR3 residues: CASSSPQASGSSLPNEQFF. The CDR3 nucleotides are TGTGCCAGCAGTTCCCCCCAGGCTAGCGGGAGCTCCCTCCCCAATGAGCAGTTCTTC.

The rearrangement uses TRBV7-3 and TRBJ2-2; unclear D gene. Germline CDR1 is SGHTA and CDR2 is FQGTGA. The length of the CDR3 is 12 residues. Trimming removed 2 bases from V and 11 bases from J, with 9 bases in between. CDR3 DNA: TGTGCCAGCAGCTTAGGCCGCACCGAGCTGTTTTTT. Encoded protein: CASSLGRTELFF. Using reference TRBV7-3 and TRBJ2-2 for the parts outside the CDR3, the full variable domain is GAGVSQTPSNKVTEKGKYVELRCDPISGHTALYWYRQSLGQGPEFLIYFQGTGAADDSGLPNDRFFAVRPEGSVSTLKIQRTERGDSAVYLCASSLGRTELFFGEGSRLTVL.

This rearrangement joins TRBV6-5 to TRBJ1-1, with a possible D match to TRBD1 (6 bases). Germline CDR1 reads MNHEY; CDR2 reads SVGAGI. With 6 bases removed from V and 1 base from J, the gap between germline ends came to 12 bases. The CDR3 spans 14 residues. DNA for the CDR3: TGTGCCAGCAGGAGGGACACTACGAACACTGAAGCTTTCTTT. Encoded protein: CASRRDTTNTEAFF.